This entry is about one TCR beta chain. What it binds is unknown. This entry comes from a study of a mutant IDH1 vaccine in newly diagnosed glioma. Only in-frame clones appear in the TCRdb table, and some are missing; sequencing was by immunoSEQ multiplex PCR. The data hold just under 95,000 clones, with about four fifths observed a single time. CDR3 size: 16 residues. V shed 1 base, J shed 7 bases, and the junction held 8 bases outside the gene matches. The germline gives CDR1 SGHDT, CDR2 YYEEEE. Overall study findings and caveats: No link was apparently found between pseudoprogression and changes in top peripheral T cell clonotypes.

Sample time point: baseline, week 1 (first vaccination visit). Treatment denoted: pre-vaccination baseline after standard-of-care therapy. The chain employs TRBV5-6 and TRBJ2-1; TRBD2 aligns across 10 bases. The clonotype originates from a woman aged 45-59 years with glioma. The starting material was PBMCs, obtained from a glioma patient treated with radiotherapy, temozolomide or both. CDR3 region: CASSLPSGGSRNEQFF. CDR3 nucleotides: TGTGCCAGCAGCTTGCCTAGCGGGGGCTCTCGGAATGAGCAGTTCTTC.